The 30 T cell receptor beta chains in this list originate from one sample, sequenced in a study of PD-L1 blockade in urothelial cancer (dated by TCRdb to the late 2010s). Reading the label with the study, this specimen's time point is: pretreatment peripheral blood. The library relied on the immunoSEQ multiplex PCR assay. TCRdb limited this immuneACCESS table to in-frame rearrangements with V and J called. A share of clones is missing; checked studies link under half to unresolved V genes, and the rest is unexplained. The table for this sample lists about 87,000 clones; over 80% of them were counted only once. The ten most abundant clones make up 2% to 2.5% of the sample. The sample was PBMCs, taken around atezolizumab (anti-PD-L1) treatment. These receptors were collected from a man in his sixties with urothelial cancer.

The chain has TRBV10-2 and TRBJ2-3; D may be TRBD2 (6 bases). Germline loops: CDR1 WSHSY, CDR2 SAAADI. Trimming pared 6 bases from V and 1 base from J, leaving 8 bases between. The CDR3 covers 13 residues. The CDR3 DNA reads TGCGCCAGCAGCGGGAGAGGCACAGATACGCAGTATTTT. This translates into CASSGRGTDTQYF.

Only one count was recorded for this clone. The gene calls are TRBV11-2 and TRBJ1-1; D is possibly TRBD1 (6 bases). The CDR3 is 16 residues long. The V gene lost 5 bases and the J gene lost 3 bases, with 19 bases spanning the gap. CDR1 SGHAT and CDR2 FQNNGV come from the germline V gene. The CDR3 bases are TGTGCCAGCAGCCCGTCCTGGGGGCGGTTGGACACTGAAGCTTTCTTT. Translating it yields CASSPSWGRLDTEAFF.

This chain links TRBV11-1 with TRBJ2-1, with 8 nucleotides matching TRBD2. The CDR3 is 14 residues long. CDR1 is SGHAT and CDR2 is FQDESV in the germline V gene (reference sequence). Trimming cost V 3 bases and J 10 bases; bases outside gene matches: 8. The CDR3 coding sequence is TGTGCCAGCAGCTTCGGGGGGGCTGTTGGGGAGCAGTTCTTC. Its protein product is CASSFGGAVGEQFF.

The chain joins TRBV5-1 to TRBJ2-7; TRBD2 aligns across 16 bases. With 4 bases clipped from V and 2 bases from J, the junction kept 12 bases outside the gene matches. Germline-derived CDR1 and CDR2 are SGHRS and YFSETQ. This CDR3 contains 19 residues. CDR3 amino acids: CASSRGLAGGSHRAYEQYF. The DNA for the CDR3 is TGCGCCAGCAGCAGGGGACTAGCGGGGGGGAGCCACCGGGCCTACGAGCAGTACTTC.

The chain recombines TRBV28 with TRBJ2-7, with D possibly TRBD2 on 6 matching bases. The germline V gene has CDR1 MDHEN and CDR2 SYDVKM. Trimming cost V 7 bases and J 0 bases, with 19 bases left between them. The CDR3 spans 16 residues. CDR3 nucleotides: TGTGCCAGCACCCTAAACTCCGGGACTGGCTCCTACGAGCAGTACTTC. Its translation: CASTLNSGTGSYEQYF.

This sequence joins TRBV28 and TRBJ2-7; D is perhaps TRBD2 (7 bases). The germline V gene encodes CDR1 MDHEN and CDR2 SYDVKM. V gave up 6 bases and J gave up 10 bases, with 25 bases separating them. The CDR3 is 15 residues long. The CDR3 protein is CASRASRGAFQLQYF. CDR3 DNA: TGTGCCAGCAGAGCTTCTCGGGGGGCGTTCCAACTCCAGTACTTC.

The chain uses TRBV9 and TRBJ1-5, with 7 positions matching TRBD1. This CDR3 has 15 amino acids. Germline CDR1 SGDLS, CDR2 YYNGEE. The V and J ends lost 5 bases and 4 bases, in that order; junction bases with no gene match: 9. DNA for the CDR3: TGTGCCAGCAGTTCCACAGGGGTCCTAAATCAGCCCCAGCATTTT. Translated, it gives CASSSTGVLNQPQHF.

Note on this clone: The sample carries other DNA sequences with the same CDR3. This chain uses TRBV30 with TRBJ1-6; D unclear. V was cut by 3 bases and J by 9 bases, with 6 bases left in between. Looked up from germline, CDR1 is GTSNPN and CDR2 is SVGIG (reference sequence). This CDR3 spans 11 amino acids. Here the CDR3 reads CAWRTGSPLHF. CDR3 coding DNA: TGTGCCTGGAGGACTGGTTCACCCCTCCACTTT.

The chain joins TRBV9 to TRBJ2-7; 8 bases are shared with TRBD1. Looked up from germline, CDR1 is SGDLS and CDR2 is YYNGEE. V was clipped by 3 bases and J by 3 bases; unmatched bases: 17. CDR3 size: 18 residues. The CDR3 DNA is TGTGCCAGCAGCGCGTCGAACAGGGGGGACCCGATGGACTACGAGCAGTACTTC. Protein sequence: CASSASNRGDPMDYEQYF.

The V call is TRBV27, the J call TRBJ2-1; 8 positions agree with TRBD2. This CDR3 contains 17 residues. V lost 5 bases and J lost 10; bases outside the gene matches: 19. Germline V lookup: CDR1 MNHEY, CDR2 SMNVEV (reference sequence). The CDR3 DNA sequence: TGTGCCAGCAGTCCAACAAGAGCGGGGGCCTTCCTTGGGGAGCAGTTCTTC. It yields the protein CASSPTRAGAFLGEQFF.

This chain joins TRBV7-8 and TRBJ2-3, with D unclear. Trimming pared 6 bases from V and 2 bases from J, leaving 9 bases between. Germline V CDR1 and CDR2: SGHVS, FQNEAQ. The CDR3 is 13 residues long. CDR3 residues: CASSGQFTDTQYF. CDR3 sequence (DNA): TGTGCCAGCAGTGGGCAGTTCACAGATACGCAGTATTTT.

DNA of the CDR3: TGTGCCAGCAGCCTGGACAGGGGGCTTGGGGCCAACGTCCTGACTTTC. It codes for CASSLDRGLGANVLTF. V and J are TRBV7-9 and TRBJ2-6, with 11 positions matching TRBD1. With 5 bases clipped from V and 3 bases from J, the junction kept 3 bases outside the gene matches. Germline CDR1 and CDR2: SEHNR and FQNEAQ (reference sequence). The length of the CDR3 is 16 residues.

This rearrangement joins TRBV14 to TRBJ2-5; TRBD2 agrees at 15 bases. This CDR3 is built from 16 residues. J was trimmed by 4 bases and V by 3 bases; bases with no gene match: 3. The V gene's germline CDR1 is SGHDN and CDR2 FVKESK. The CDR3 spells CASSQGGLAGGETQYF. The CDR3 DNA sequence: TGTGCCAGCAGCCAGGGGGGACTAGCGGGAGGAGAGACCCAGTACTTC.

The chain is built from TRBV6-6 and TRBJ1-1, with a possible D match to TRBD1 (5 bases). Germline CDR1 MNHNY, CDR2 SVGAGI (reference sequence). The V and J ends lost 9 bases and 5 bases respectively, with 16 bases between them. The CDR3 consists of 13 residues. The CDR3 coding sequence is TGTGCCAGTCGAAGGGGACTAGGGACTGAAGCTTTCTTT. Translated: CASRRGLGTEAFF.

This clone was picked up a small number of times. The rearrangement links TRBV10-1 to TRBJ1-5, with 12 positions matching TRBD1. Germline-derived CDR1 and CDR2 are WNHNN and SYGVQD (reference sequence). Trimming at V came to 2 bases and at J to 4 bases, leaving 6 bases not matched to a gene. The CDR3 length is 17 residues. The CDR3 spells CASSEGGTGGKNQPQHF. For the CDR3, the DNA is TGCGCCAGCAGTGAGGGTGGGACAGGGGGCAAAAATCAGCCCCAGCATTTT.

The rearrangement joins TRBV19 to TRBJ2-5, with 7 nucleotides matching TRBD1. CDR3 length equals 15 residues. V lost 6 bases to trimming and J lost 1 base; unmatched junction nucleotides: 8. Per germline, CDR1 LNHDA and CDR2 SQIVND (reference sequence). The CDR3 DNA sequence: TGTGCCAGTAGGAAGACTGGACAGGCCCAAGAGACCCAGTACTTC. Amino acids: CASRKTGQAQETQYF.

The chain recombines TRBV15 with TRBJ2-5; 11 bases are a match to TRBD2. V was clipped by 7 bases and J by 5 bases; unmatched bases: 9. CDR1 is LNHNV and CDR2 is YYDKDF in the germline V gene (reference sequence). CDR3 length equals 15 residues. The CDR3 reads CATTTSGGFTETQYF. CDR3 DNA sequence: TGTGCCACCACCACTAGCGGGGGCTTCACGGAGACCCAGTACTTC.

The CDR3, as DNA: TGCGCCAGCACTTCCGGGACTAGCGGTAAAGAGACCCAGTACTTC. It encodes CASTSGTSGKETQYF. V usage is TRBV10-2 and J usage is TRBJ2-5; 11 nucleotides align to TRBD2. Germline V gives CDR1 WSHSY, CDR2 SAAADI. V was pared by 7 bases and J by 3 bases, with 7 bases of the junction left unmatched. The CDR3 runs to 15 residues.

The V and J genes are TRBV28 and TRBJ2-5, with D tentatively TRBD1 (6 bases). The germline V gene encodes CDR1 MDHEN and CDR2 SYDVKM. The V and J ends lost 5 bases and 1 base respectively, with 11 bases between them. This CDR3 contains 14 residues. For the CDR3, the DNA is TGTGCCAGCAGTCAAACAGGGATCCAAGAGACCCAGTACTTC. Translation: CASSQTGIQETQYF.

The J gene is TRBJ2-1, the V gene TRBV18, with D uncertain. Trimming removed 9 bases from V and 4 bases from J, with 13 bases in between. Germline CDR1 reads KGHSH; CDR2 reads LQKENI. The CDR3 covers 13 residues. The CDR3 region is CARPGTLYNEQFF. DNA for the CDR3: TGTGCCAGGCCTGGAACACTATACAATGAGCAGTTCTTC.

The chain has TRBV7-9 and TRBJ1-2, with D possibly being TRBD1 (6 bases). V dropped 5 bases and J dropped 7 bases, with 20 bases sitting between them. Germline V gene lookup returns CDR1 SEHNR and CDR2 FQNEAQ (reference sequence). The CDR3 spans 15 residues. CDR3 DNA sequence: TGTGCCAGCAGCCAGAGTATCTCAACAGGGCTTGGCTACACCTTC. Its protein is CASSQSISTGLGYTF.

V gene TRBV11-3 combines with J gene TRBJ2-5; 15 bases match TRBD2. The CDR3 loop spans 17 amino acids. The germline V gene encodes CDR1 SGHNT and CDR2 YENEEA. V dropped 4 bases and J dropped 4; count of bases not matched to a gene: 7. CDR3 residues: CASSSGLAGGPVETQYF. As DNA, the CDR3 is TGTGCCAGCAGCTCCGGACTAGCGGGAGGGCCGGTAGAGACCCAGTACTTC.

The CDR3 sequence: CASSSGGQGQPQHF. CDR3 bases: TGCGCCAGCAGCTCAGGCGGACAGGGTCAGCCCCAGCATTTT. The chain uses TRBV5-1 and TRBJ1-5; 8 bases align to TRBD1. This CDR3 has 14 residues. J lost 6 bases, V lost 3 bases, and 5 bases had no gene match. CDR1 SGHRS and CDR2 YFSETQ come from the germline V gene. Using reference TRBV5-1 and TRBJ1-5 for the parts outside the CDR3, the full variable domain is KAGVTQTPRYLIKTRGQQVTLSCSPISGHRSVSWYQQTPGQGLQFLFEYFSETQRNKGNFPGRFSGRQFSNSRSEMNVSTLELGDSALYLCASSSGGQGQPQHFGDGTRLSIL.

This clone was detected only once. The chain carries TRBV2 and TRBJ1-3, with 7 bases that match TRBD1. This CDR3 is built from 16 residues. Losses at the gene ends were 3 bases for V and 0 bases for J; bases not matched to a gene: 5. The germline V gene has CDR1 SNHLY and CDR2 FYNNEI. This chain's CDR3 is CASSDLQGTSGNTIYF. The CDR3 coding sequence is TGTGCCAGCAGTGACCTACAGGGGACCTCTGGAAACACCATATATTTT. Together with reference TRBV2 and TRBJ1-3, the CDR3 gives the full variable domain: EPEVTQTPSHQVTQMGQEVILRCVPISNHLYFYWYRQILGQKVEFLVSFYNNEISEKSEIFDDQFSVERPDGSNFTLKIRSTKLEDSAMYFCASSDLQGTSGNTIYFGEGSWLTVV.

The chain links TRBV2 to TRBJ2-5, with D perhaps TRBD2 (6 bases). The CDR3 is 12 residues long. Trimming cost V 11 bases and J 5 bases, with 15 bases left between them. Per the germline V gene, CDR1 is SNHLY and CDR2 is FYNNEI. CDR3 sequence: CALGSFMETQYF. The CDR3 coding sequence is TGTGCCCTCGGGAGTTTTATGGAGACCCAGTACTTC.

The rearrangement links TRBV5-4 to TRBJ1-4; TRBD1 might be the D (5 bases). Germline V gives CDR1 SGHNT, CDR2 YYREEE (reference sequence). V shed 1 base and J shed 4 bases, with 11 bases lying between them. CDR3 size: 15 residues. The CDR3 loop is CASSLRGLGNEKLFF. Written as DNA, the CDR3 is TGTGCCAGCAGCTTGAGGGGCTTGGGTAATGAAAAACTGTTTTTT.

This clone appeared once. The chain has TRBV19 and TRBJ2-2; weak D call: TRBD1 (6 bases). TRBJ1-4 explains the end of the DNA better; the J call may be wrong. Germline V CDR1 and CDR2: LNHDA, SQIVND (reference sequence). This CDR3 is built from 13 residues. CDR3 region: CASSIGQGKKLFF. As DNA, the CDR3 is TGTGCCAGTAGTATAGGTCAGGGGAAAAAACTGTTTTTT.

The CDR3 sequence is CASSQERSTAYGYTF. The CDR3, as DNA: TGTGCCAGCAGCCAAGAACGTTCGACAGCCTATGGCTACACCTTC. This chain joins TRBV4-2 and TRBJ1-2; TRBD1 might be the D (5 bases). This CDR3 is 15 amino acids long. Germline V CDR1 and CDR2: LGHNA, YNFKEQ. Trimming pared 0 bases from V and 4 bases from J, leaving 12 bases between.

This clone appeared a few times. The chain uses TRBV7-9 and TRBJ2-1; D gene unclear. The germline V gene has CDR1 SEHNR and CDR2 FQNEAQ (reference sequence). The CDR3 contains 11 residues. V lost 5 bases and J lost 8, with 7 bases in between. The CDR3 is CASSPLDEQFF. The CDR3 bases are TGTGCCAGCAGCCCCCTCGATGAGCAGTTCTTC.

This clone is a singleton in its sample. The genes are TRBV6-5 and TRBJ1-1; perhaps TRBD1 as D (5 bases). V was pared by 9 bases and J by 5 bases, with 16 bases between. This CDR3 comprises 13 residues. Germline V gene lookup returns CDR1 MNHEY and CDR2 SVGAGI. The CDR3 DNA reads as TGTGCCAGTCGAAGGGGACTAGGGACTGAAGCTTTCTTT. Amino acids: CASRRGLGTEAFF.